This T cell receptor beta chain was captured by sequencing in a study of blood T cells in healthy people across ages. Study-wide points: Unsorted PBMCs prevented conclusive naive versus antigen-experienced comparison.

V was pared by 6 bases and J by 2 bases, with 11 bases between. The CDR3 spans 14 residues. A J-beta primer mix and a sample-barcoded 5' primer were used in a second PCR of roughly 7 to 12 cycles. Unique molecular identifiers of 12 random nucleotides labeled each cDNA. Samples each returned at least 2.5 million CDR3-containing paired-end reads. TCRdb re-derived calls from the 5' RACE reads in MiXCR, one entry per CDR3 protein. Counted here are approximately 800,000 distinct CDR3 sequences, around half occurring once; the ten biggest clones make up about two fifths. This clonotype showed up just a few times. Its antigen is undetermined.

Input material: blood. The origin of this receptor is a man of 80 years or more in good health. V usage is TRBV12-3 or TRBV12-4 and J usage is TRBJ2-4, with D perhaps TRBD1 (6 bases). CDR3 residues: CASRPTGSKNIQYF. The CDR3 DNA reads TGTGCCAGCAGGCCAACAGGGTCCAAAAACATTCAGTACTTC.